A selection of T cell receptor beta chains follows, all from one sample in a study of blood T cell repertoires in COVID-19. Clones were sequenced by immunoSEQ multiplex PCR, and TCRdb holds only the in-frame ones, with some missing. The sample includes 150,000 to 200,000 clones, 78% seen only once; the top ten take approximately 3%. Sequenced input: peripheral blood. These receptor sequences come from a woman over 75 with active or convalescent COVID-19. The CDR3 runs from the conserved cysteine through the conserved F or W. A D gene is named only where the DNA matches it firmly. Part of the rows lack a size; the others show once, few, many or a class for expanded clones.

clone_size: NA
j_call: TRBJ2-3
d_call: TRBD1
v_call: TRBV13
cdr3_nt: TGTGCCAGCAGCTTCGGGGACAGGCCTAGCACAGATACGCAGTATTTT
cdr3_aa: CASSFGDRPSTDTQYF

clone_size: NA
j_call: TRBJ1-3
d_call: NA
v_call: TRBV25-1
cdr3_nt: TGTGCCAGCAGTCAACAGGTCAATGGAAACACCATATATTTT
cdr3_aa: CASSQQVNGNTIYF

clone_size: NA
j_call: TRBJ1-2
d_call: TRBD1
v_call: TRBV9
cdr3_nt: TGTGCCAGCAGCGTTCCCACAGGGGGCGGCTACACCTTC
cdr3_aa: CASSVPTGGGYTF

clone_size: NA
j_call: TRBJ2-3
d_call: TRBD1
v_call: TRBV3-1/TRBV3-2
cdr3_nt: TGTGCCAGCAGCCATGTCGGGCTGCGGCGACAGGGTTACGCAGATACGCAGTATTTT
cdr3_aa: CASSHVGLRRQGYADTQYF

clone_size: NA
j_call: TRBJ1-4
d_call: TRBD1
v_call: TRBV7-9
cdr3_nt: TGTGCCAGCAGCTTATTCCCGGGACAGGGGGCAACTAATGAAAAACTGTTTTTT
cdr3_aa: CASSLFPGQGATNEKLFF

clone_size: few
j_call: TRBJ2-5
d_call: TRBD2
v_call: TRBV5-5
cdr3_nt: TGTGCCAGCAGCTGGACTAGCGGGGGAGAGACCCAGTACTTC
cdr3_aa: CASSWTSGGETQYF

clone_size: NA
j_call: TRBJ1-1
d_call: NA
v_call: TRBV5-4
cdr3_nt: TGTGCCAGCAGCTTGTATCCAGGCGATGAAGCTTTCTTT
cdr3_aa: CASSLYPGDEAFF

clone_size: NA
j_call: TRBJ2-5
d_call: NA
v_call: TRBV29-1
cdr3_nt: TGCAGCGGATCACTTGGGACCCAGTACTTC
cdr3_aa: CSGSLGTQYF

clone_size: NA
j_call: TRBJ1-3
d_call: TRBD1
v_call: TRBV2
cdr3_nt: TGTGCCAGCAGTGATAGGGGGCTGAGAGTGGGAAACACCATATATTTT
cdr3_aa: CASSDRGLRVGNTIYF

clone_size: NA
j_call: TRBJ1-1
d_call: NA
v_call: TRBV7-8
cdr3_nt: TGTGCCAGCAGCTTAGTAGCGGGGCTGGGGCCGATGAACACTGAAGCTTTCTTT
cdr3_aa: CASSLVAGLGPMNTEAFF

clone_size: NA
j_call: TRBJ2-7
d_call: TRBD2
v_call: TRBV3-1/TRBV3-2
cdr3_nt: TGTGCCAGCAGCCAGACGGCGGGGGGGCGCCGATACGAGCAGTACTTC
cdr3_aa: CASSQTAGGRRYEQYF

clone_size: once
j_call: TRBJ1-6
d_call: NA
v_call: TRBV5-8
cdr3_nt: TGTGCCAGCACCAAACGGGAGAGCTCCTATAATTCACCCCTCCACTTT
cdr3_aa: CASTKRESSYNSPLHF

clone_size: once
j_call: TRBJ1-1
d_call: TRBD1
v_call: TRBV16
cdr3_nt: TGTGCCAGCAGCCAATCCCCAGGGGGGACCACTGAAGCTTTCTTT
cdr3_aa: CASSQSPGGTTEAFF

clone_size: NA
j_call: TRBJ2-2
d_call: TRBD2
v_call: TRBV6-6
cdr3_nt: TGTGCCAGCTGGATTTCGCGGGGGGATTCCGGGGAGCTGTTTTTT
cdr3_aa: CASWISRGDSGELFF

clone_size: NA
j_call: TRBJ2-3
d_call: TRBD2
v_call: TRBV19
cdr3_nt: TGTGCCAGTGATAGCGGGGGGCCCCATCGGGGCACAGATACGCAGTATTTT
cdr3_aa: CASDSGGPHRGTDTQYF

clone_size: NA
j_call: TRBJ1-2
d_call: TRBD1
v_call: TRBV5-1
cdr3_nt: TGCGCCAGCAGCATAAGACAGGGATTAATGGATGGCTACACCTTC
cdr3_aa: CASSIRQGLMDGYTF

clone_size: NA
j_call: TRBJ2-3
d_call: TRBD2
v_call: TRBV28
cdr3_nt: TGTGCCAGCAGTTCGCGACTAGCGGGGGGCCTAACTACTAGCACAGATACGCAGTATTTT
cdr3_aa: CASSSRLAGGLTTSTDTQYF

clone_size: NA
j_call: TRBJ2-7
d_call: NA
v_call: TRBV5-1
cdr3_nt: TGCGCCAGCAGGAGGACAAGCAGGGCTGACGAGCAGTACTTC
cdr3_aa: CASRRTSRADEQYF

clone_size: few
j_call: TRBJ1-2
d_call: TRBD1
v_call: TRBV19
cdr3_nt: TGTGCCAGTAGTAAGGACAGGAACTATGGCTACACCTTC
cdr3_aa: CASSKDRNYGYTF

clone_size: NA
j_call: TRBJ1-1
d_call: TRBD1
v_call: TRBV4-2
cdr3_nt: TGTGCCAGCAGCCAAGTGGGGGACAGCGTTAAAGCTTTCTTT
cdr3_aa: CASSQVGDSVKAFF

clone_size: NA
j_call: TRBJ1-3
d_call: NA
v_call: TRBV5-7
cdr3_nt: TGTGCCAGCACCGAAGGCAGGGTCTCTGGAAACACCATATATTTT
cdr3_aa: CASTEGRVSGNTIYF